Presented here are 30 T cell receptor beta chains from one specimen sequenced in a study of T cells in Graves' hyperthyroidism and ophthalmopathy. RNA transcripts provided the source from which TCR beta CDR3 regions were amplified. The TCR CDR3 was amplified in a first-round RT-PCR using the HTBI primer set. TCRdb reprocessed the multiplex PCR reads with MiXCR, giving one entry per CDR3 protein. The sample lists more than 450,000 distinct CDR3 sequences; approximately 14% were seen once. Sample: blood. The receptors come from a woman between 40 and 55 years old with Graves' hyperthyroidism.

This clonotype has just a few counts. The genes are TRBV10-3 and TRBJ2-1; D not resolved. V lost 6 bases to trimming and J lost 6 bases, with 39 bases between them. From germline, CDR1 is ENHRY and CDR2 SYGVKD. This CDR3 has 22 residues. This CDR3 is CAISRADGVGRTMAQQSNEQFF. In DNA, the CDR3 is TGTGCCATCAGCCGGGCCGATGGCGTGGGAAGAACCATGGCCCAGCAAAGCAATGAGCAGTTCTTC.

In this sample, this clonotype turned up many times. The chain combines TRBV28 with TRBJ1-1; D is unclear. Trimming took 4 bases from V and 1 from J, leaving 10 bases between them. CDR3 length equals 14 residues. Germline V lookup: CDR1 MDHEN, CDR2 SYDVKM. CDR3 sequence reads: CASSSGGPNTEAFF. In nucleotides, the CDR3 is TGTGCCAGCAGTTCCGGCGGGCCGAACACTGAAGCTTTCTTT.

This clonotype was recorded many times. The chain has TRBV10-2 and TRBJ2-7; 7 bases line up with TRBD2. The germline gives CDR1 WSHSY, CDR2 SAAADI. The trim removed 10 bases at V and 1 base at J, leaving 10 bases unmatched. This CDR3 comprises 14 residues. The DNA of the CDR3 is TGCGCCACTTTCGCGGGGGTAGGTTCCTACGAGCAGTACTTC. This translates into CATFAGVGSYEQYF.

The CDR3 is CASSLSLAGARETQYF. The CDR3 DNA reads as TGTGCCAGCAGTTTATCATTAGCGGGAGCGAGAGAGACCCAGTACTTC. The V gene is TRBV27, the J gene TRBJ2-5, with TRBD2 matching over 9 bases. The germline V gene encodes CDR1 MNHEY and CDR2 SMNVEV (reference sequence). Trimming cost V 0 bases and J 4 bases; bases outside gene matches: 6. This CDR3 is built from 16 residues.

This clonotype was found a few times. This chain uses TRBV5-5 with TRBJ1-2; 7 bases align to TRBD1. V was pared by 2 bases and J by 1 base, with 5 bases of the junction left unmatched. The CDR3 runs to 15 residues. Germline assignment: CDR1 SGHKS and CDR2 YYEKEE (reference sequence). The chain's CDR3 is CASSFTGAGNYGYTF. CDR3 nucleotides: TGTGCCAGCAGCTTCACAGGGGCCGGTAACTATGGCTACACCTTC.

V and J are TRBV19 and TRBJ2-7, with no clear D. The CDR3 covers 11 residues. Germline CDR1 is LNHDA and CDR2 is SQIVND (reference sequence). Trimming removed 8 bases at V and 3 bases at J, with 8 bases between. The CDR3 DNA reads TGTGCCAGTGGTGCTTTCTACGAGCAGTACTTC. The encoded protein is CASGAFYEQYF.

The chain combines TRBV24-1 with TRBJ2-2, with D possibly matching TRBD1 (5 bases). CDR3 length: 16 residues. Germline CDR1 reads KGHDR; CDR2 reads SFDVKD. Deletions cut 0 bases from V and 3 bases from J, with 10 bases between. CDR3 nucleotide sequence: TGTGCCACCAGTGATTTGCCCAGGGCGCACACCGGGGAGCTGTTTTTT. Its translation: CATSDLPRAHTGELFF.

This clonotype has just a few counts. The junction departs from the called germline gene at one end, perhaps through a read error. V is TRBV7-7 and J is TRBJ2-5; maybe TRBD1 (5 bases). The CDR3 runs 15 residues. Germline lookup yields CDR1 SSHAT and CDR2 FNYEAQ (reference sequence). The CDR3 nucleotides read TGTGCTAGCAGCTTGGGAACCAGGGTGGAAGAGACCCAGTACTTC. It encodes CASSLGTRVEETQYF.

The sample holds many counts of this clonotype. The V and J genes are TRBV28 and TRBJ2-5; D is perhaps TRBD2 (5 bases). Germline lookup yields CDR1 MDHEN and CDR2 SYDVKM. The CDR3 loop spans 14 amino acids. Trimming removed 2 bases at V and 5 bases at J, with 12 bases between. The CDR3 loop reads CASSLHSRGETQYF. CDR3 nucleotide sequence: TGTGCCAGCAGTTTACACTCCAGAGGGGAGACCCAGTACTTC.

The chain is built from TRBV5-1 and TRBJ1-1; D is possibly TRBD1 (6 bases). V was shortened by 4 bases and J by 3 bases, with 25 bases between the two germline ends. Germline CDR1 reads SGHRS; CDR2 reads YFSETQ. The CDR3 is made up of 18 amino acids. This chain's CDR3 is CASSPRGGMLIRDTEAFF. CDR3 nucleotide sequence: TGCGCCAGCAGCCCCCGAGGGGGGATGTTAATAAGGGACACTGAAGCTTTCTTT. Full variable domain (missing parts from reference TRBV5-1 and TRBJ1-1): KAGVTQTPRYLIKTRGQQVTLSCSPISGHRSVSWYQQTPGQGLQFLFEYFSETQRNKGNFPGRFSGRQFSNSRSEMNVSTLELGDSALYLCASSPRGGMLIRDTEAFFGQGTRLTVV.

About this clonotype itself: This could be a read error, since a much larger clone is one nucleotide away. J is TRBJ2-5 and V is TRBV5-1; D is ambiguous. The CDR3 is 13 residues long. CDR1 and CDR2 from the germline V gene are SGHRS and YFSETQ. The CDR3: CASGLDLEETQYF. The CDR3 coding sequence is TGCGCCAGCGGCTTGGATTTGGAAGAGACCCAGTACTTC.

The chain recombines TRBV27 with TRBJ2-2; D uncertain. The CDR3 has 17 residues. V dropped 6 bases and J dropped 2 bases, with 19 bases sitting between them. Germline loops: CDR1 MNHEY, CDR2 SMNVEV (reference sequence). CDR3 nucleotide sequence: TGTGCCAGCAGAGGAGACCTCCGGCTGCTAAACACCGGGGAGCTGTTTTTT. Amino acid sequence: CASRGDLRLLNTGELFF.

This clonotype was observed many times. The chain combines TRBV10-3 with TRBJ2-3; D is perhaps TRBD2 (5 bases). CDR3 length: 14 residues. The V gene's germline CDR1 is ENHRY and CDR2 SYGVKD. V lost 3 bases, J lost 3 bases, and 10 bases lay in between. The CDR3 nucleotides read TGTGCCATCAGTGATTGGGAGTCGACAGATACGCAGTATTTT. It specifies CAISDWESTDTQYF.

This clonotype was found a few times. The gene calls are TRBV5-1 and TRBJ2-1; D may be TRBD1 (5 bases). The CDR3 has 15 amino acids. The germline CDR1 and CDR2 sequences are SGHRS and YFSETQ. Trimming took off 1 base at V and 8 bases at J, with 16 bases between the two ends. CDR3 nucleotide sequence: TGCGCCAGCAGCTTGCAGGGATTGTCGGCGGATGAGCAGTTCTTC. Protein product: CASSLQGLSADEQFF.

This clonotype was counted at least ten times. This chain joins TRBV20-1 and TRBJ2-7, with D tentatively TRBD1 (5 bases). CDR3 length: 13 amino acids. V was shortened by 1 base and J by 2 bases, with 9 bases between the two germline ends. Looked up from germline, CDR1 is DFQATT and CDR2 is SNEGSKA (reference sequence). In nucleotides, the CDR3 is TGCAGTGCTAGAGGACAGCCAGCCTACGAGCAGTACTTC. Amino acids: CSARGQPAYEQYF.

The sample holds many counts of this clonotype. The gene calls are TRBV7-3 and TRBJ1-2; D call uncertain. V was clipped by 5 bases and J by 6 bases, with 16 bases between them. The CDR3 covers 14 residues. CDR1 and CDR2 from the germline V gene are SGHTA and FQGTGA. CDR3 DNA sequence: TGTGCCAGCAGCCCCGAGGCAGGTCTCAATGGCTACACCTTC. Residues: CASSPEAGLNGYTF.

The chain couples TRBV5-1 to TRBJ2-5; a possible D gene is TRBD2 (5 bases). This CDR3 has 14 amino acids. The germline V gene encodes CDR1 SGHRS and CDR2 YFSETQ. Trimming shortened V by 4 bases and J by 5 bases, and 15 bases separated the two germline ends. CDR3 coding DNA: TGCGCCAGCAGCGGAGGCCAGGCGGGCGAGACCCAGTACTTC. Protein: CASSGGQAGETQYF.

This clonotype has at least ten counts. The chain employs TRBV6-6 and TRBJ1-5; D is undetermined. Germline V gene data show CDR1 as MNHNY and CDR2 as SVGAGI (reference sequence). The CDR3 extends over 13 amino acids. Trimming shortened V by 0 bases and J by 8 bases, and 8 bases separated the two germline ends. The chain's CDR3 is CASSYSGFEPQHF. DNA of the CDR3: TGTGCCAGCAGTTACTCAGGTTTTGAGCCCCAGCATTTT.

This clonotype was observed at least ten times. The chain couples TRBV7-6 to TRBJ2-1; 12 positions match TRBD2. Trimming at V came to 8 bases and at J to 10 bases, leaving 9 bases not matched to a gene. The germline gives CDR1 SGHVS, CDR2 FNYEAQ. The CDR3 extends over 14 amino acids. In DNA, the CDR3 is TGTGCCAGCCTCCGACTAGCGGGAGTTGGGGAGCAGTTCTTC. It translates to CASLRLAGVGEQFF.

This clonotype has ten or more counts. The V call is TRBV10-2, the J call TRBJ2-5; TRBD2 agrees at 11 bases. Germline V lookup: CDR1 WSHSY, CDR2 SAAADI. The CDR3 length is 15 residues. V was pared by 3 bases and J by 4 bases, with 4 bases of the junction left unmatched. CDR3 bases: TGCGCCAGCAGTGATGGGCTAGCGGGAGGAGAGACCCAGTACTTC. This gives the protein CASSDGLAGGETQYF.

This clonotype was picked up a small number of times. The chain combines TRBV5-1 with TRBJ2-5; 10 bases line up with TRBD2. Trimming at V came to 4 bases and at J to 2 bases, leaving 8 bases not matched to a gene. CDR3 length: 16 amino acids. Germline V gene data show CDR1 as SGHRS and CDR2 as YFSETQ. CDR3 nucleotides: TGCGCCAGCAGCCCGACAACTAGCGGGACGCAAGAGACCCAGTACTTC. This gives the protein CASSPTTSGTQETQYF.

This clonotype appeared many times. The rearrangement joins TRBV6-1 to TRBJ1-1; D gene uncertain. The CDR3 is 15 residues long. Trimming cost V 5 bases and J 2 bases, with 15 bases left between them. Per germline, CDR1 MNHNS and CDR2 SASEGT. CDR3: CASSKGPSPNTEAFF. CDR3 bases: TGTGCCAGCAGTAAAGGGCCAAGCCCTAACACTGAAGCTTTCTTT.

This clonotype was seen only a few times. CDR3 sequence (DNA): TGTGCCAGCAGGCAGAAGGCCGGCAACTCTAATGAAAAACTGTTTTTT. It translates to CASRQKAGNSNEKLFF. The V call is TRBV6-1, the J call TRBJ1-4, with D unclear. The CDR3 has 16 residues. Germline lookup yields CDR1 MNHNS and CDR2 SASEGT. V lost 6 bases and J lost 3, with 17 bases in between.

This clonotype has at least ten counts. J is TRBJ2-7 and V is TRBV7-9; 14 nucleotides line up with TRBD2. This CDR3 is built from 17 residues. V lost 4 bases and J lost 5; bases outside the gene matches: 10. Germline V gives CDR1 SEHNR, CDR2 FQNEAQ (reference sequence). The CDR3 here is CASSSPGLAGAYHEQYF. CDR3 DNA: TGTGCCAGCAGCTCCCCGGGACTAGCGGGAGCTTACCACGAGCAGTACTTC.

In its sample, this clonotype was seen many times. The V call is TRBV2, the J call TRBJ2-7; 12 bases are shared with TRBD2. Losses at the gene ends were 5 bases for V and 0 bases for J; bases not matched to a gene: 5. The germline gives CDR1 SNHLY, CDR2 FYNNEI. This CDR3 is built from 16 residues. CDR3 sequence: CASSKGLAGTSYEQYF. The CDR3 nucleotides read TGTGCCAGCAGTAAAGGACTAGCGGGGACCTCCTACGAGCAGTACTTC.

This clonotype was found many times. The chain carries TRBV28 and TRBJ2-7; TRBD2 matches 7 bases. The CDR3 is 14 residues long. CDR1 MDHEN and CDR2 SYDVKM come from the germline V gene. With 5 bases clipped from V and 7 bases from J, the junction kept 11 bases outside the gene matches. CDR3 in amino acids: CASSGGDPAGEQYF. DNA of the CDR3: TGTGCCAGCAGTGGGGGGGACCCCGCGGGGGAGCAGTACTTC.

This chain links TRBV5-4 with TRBJ1-4; TRBD1 is a possible D gene (5 bases). Looked up from germline, CDR1 is SGHNT and CDR2 is YYREEE (reference sequence). Trimming removed 0 bases from V and 5 bases from J, with 11 bases in between. The CDR3 contains 15 residues. The CDR3 loop reads CASSLAMAGNEKLFF. The CDR3 nucleotides read TGTGCCAGCAGCTTGGCCATGGCAGGGAATGAAAAACTGTTTTTT.

This clonotype was counted ten times or more. The V gene is TRBV5-1, the J gene TRBJ2-1; 8 bases fit TRBD2. Germline V lookup: CDR1 SGHRS, CDR2 YFSETQ. Trimming removed 4 bases from V and 0 bases from J; junction bases left unmatched: 6. The CDR3 sequence is 16 residues long. The CDR3 DNA follows: TGCGCCAGCAGCCAGACTAGCGCCAGCTCCTACAATGAGCAGTTCTTC. It is translated as CASSQTSASSYNEQFF.

This clonotype was detected ten times or more. The chain recombines TRBV28 with TRBJ1-5; D is possibly TRBD1 (5 bases). V lost 7 bases and J 7 bases, leaving 14 bases between the germline ends. Germline V gene lookup returns CDR1 MDHEN and CDR2 SYDVKM. This CDR3 is 13 amino acids long. The CDR3 bases are TGTGCCAGCACCCCGGGGGGGGGGCAGCCCCAGCATTTT. Residues: CASTPGGGQPQHF.

The V call is TRBV30, the J call TRBJ2-1, with a weak D call TRBD1 (6 bases). V was shortened by 0 bases and J by 6 bases, with 9 bases between the two germline ends. CDR3 length equals 13 residues. CDR1 is GTSNPN, CDR2 SVGIG, per germline (reference sequence). This chain's CDR3 is CAWSVHRVNEQFF. CDR3 coding DNA: TGTGCCTGGAGTGTACACAGGGTCAATGAGCAGTTCTTC.